This T cell receptor beta chain was profiled in a study of early T cells in non-severe SARS-CoV-2 infection. Trimming stripped 3 bases from V and 4 bases from J, with 15 bases between. Germline-derived CDR1 and CDR2 are MNHEY and SVGEGT. The CDR3 is 15 residues long. Study-wide results and caveats: Reliance on VDJdb matching favored anti-spike CD8 responses; private and CD4 specificities were missed.

This clonotype has only a few counts. Its antigen is unknown. Attached unique molecular identifiers marked individual cDNA molecules. TCRdb reanalysed the 5' RACE reads using MiXCR and keeps one entry per CDR3 protein. The profile shows 80,000 to 100,000 distinct CDR3 sequences, 14% of them singletons. The sequence derives from an adult who was a healthcare worker with PCR-confirmed SARS-CoV-2 infection or an uninfected control (not recorded which). The material sequenced was whole blood. The V and J genes are TRBV6-2 or TRBV6-3 and TRBJ1-2, with D tentatively TRBD1 (5 bases). This CDR3 is CASSYKGMGTYGYTF. CDR3 sequence (DNA): TGTGCCAGCAGTTATAAGGGAATGGGGACCTATGGCTACACCTTC.